This T cell receptor beta chain was captured by sequencing in a study of blood T cell repertoires in COVID-19. Study-wide background: Italy, Spain and the United States were the sources of the convalescent and acute COVID-19 samples. Sources were T cells, B-cell-depleted T cells, or PBMCs; the material itself was cDNA or gDNA.

This CDR3 is 17 amino acids long. CDR1 and CDR2 (germline): SGHTA, FQGNSA. With 2 bases clipped from V and 2 bases from J, the junction kept 8 bases outside the gene matches. Authors' analysis steps: Reference gene primer amplification in the assay estimated nucleated cell counts. The repertoire was sequenced with immunoSEQ multiplex PCR; TCRdb's copy has only in-frame clones and lacks some. For V, J and clone size, that table is used; D and trimming come from the DNA. Among over 150,000 clones, roughly 86% were seen once, and the ten largest hold approximately 7%. The sample taken for sequencing was peripheral blood. The chain recombines TRBV7-2 with TRBJ2-3, with 9 bases fitting TRBD2. The origin of this receptor is a middle-aged man with active or convalescent COVID-19. Written as DNA, the CDR3 is TGTGCCAGCAGCTTACTACCCAGCGGGGGGTTCACAGATACGCAGTATTTT. It specifies CASSLLPSGGFTDTQYF.